Each of the 20 T cell receptor beta chains below was sequenced from the same sample in a study of blood T cell repertoires in COVID-19 (dated by TCRdb to 2019 to 2021). Receptor libraries were prepared by the immunoSEQ multiplex PCR assay. As stored in TCRdb, this immuneACCESS dataset retains in-frame rearrangements with V and J assigned. A fraction of the clones does not appear; measured against another copy, unresolved V genes explain less than half of the discrepancy, and the remainder lacks a known reason. The sample table contains roughly 80,000 clones; only one count was recorded for around 76% of them. The ten biggest clones cover about a sixth of the sample. Material: peripheral blood. These receptors were taken from a man aged 65 to 79 with active or convalescent COVID-19.

The rearrangement links TRBV9 to TRBJ2-1; 8 bases are a match to TRBD2. V lost 4 bases to trimming and J lost 6 bases; unmatched junction nucleotides: 12. The CDR3 length is 16 residues. Per the germline V gene, CDR1 is SGDLS and CDR2 is YYNGEE. The CDR3 nucleotides are TGTGCCAGCAGCATCACCGGGGGGGCGTCATTCAATGAGCAGTTCTTC. Amino acid sequence: CASSITGGASFNEQFF. The full variable domain, completed using reference TRBV9 and TRBJ2-1, is DSGVTQTPKHLITATGQRVTLRCSPRSGDLSVYWYQQSLDQGLQFLIQYYNGEERAKGNILERFSAQQFPDLHSELNLSSLELGDSALYFCASSITGGASFNEQFFGPGTRLTVL.

J is TRBJ2-7 and V is TRBV28; 7 nucleotides agree with TRBD1. With V trimmed by 5 bases and J by 2 bases, 3 bases remained unmatched. Per germline, CDR1 MDHEN and CDR2 SYDVKM. The length of the CDR3 is 13 residues. The CDR3 DNA follows: TGTGCCAGCAGTGTCGGGACAGCCTACGAGCAGTACTTC. This encodes CASSVGTAYEQYF.

V and J are TRBV3-1 (or the pseudogene TRBV3-2) and TRBJ2-7; D call uncertain. With 5 bases removed from V and 0 bases from J, the gap between germline ends came to 29 bases. Germline V gene sequence: CDR1 LGHDT, CDR2 YNNKEL (reference sequence). CDR3 length equals 20 residues. CDR3 sequence: CASSAAVSVGALTSSYEQYF. CDR3 coding DNA: TGTGCCAGCAGCGCCGCGGTCTCCGTTGGAGCGTTAACAAGCTCCTACGAGCAGTACTTC.

This chain connects TRBV7-2 to TRBJ2-3; no firm D call. Trimming removed 0 bases from V and 9 bases from J, with 7 bases in between. CDR1 SGHTA and CDR2 FQGNSA come from the germline V gene. This CDR3 has 12 residues. CDR3 nucleotides: TGTGCCAGCAGCTTAGCGGGCGAGACGCAGTATTTT. Protein product: CASSLAGETQYF.

This clone has more than one count but fewer than ten. The gene calls are TRBV28 and TRBJ1-5; D may be TRBD1 (5 bases). CDR1 and CDR2 (germline): MDHEN, SYDVKM. This CDR3 is built from 13 residues. The germline V and J ends were trimmed by 6 bases and 4 bases, with 10 bases remaining between them. The CDR3 nucleotides read TGTGCCAGCAGAACATCAGGGAATCAGCCCCAGCATTTT. It codes for CASRTSGNQPQHF.

V is TRBV10-3 and J is TRBJ1-5, with a weak D call TRBD1 (5 bases). V lost 5 bases to trimming and J lost 3 bases, with 11 bases between them. The germline V gene has CDR1 ENHRY and CDR2 SYGVKD. The CDR3 has 14 residues. The CDR3 loop reads CAISPDILNQPQHF. The CDR3 DNA sequence: TGTGCCATCAGTCCGGACATACTCAATCAGCCCCAGCATTTT.

V is TRBV6-5 and J is TRBJ2-3; D not resolved. The CDR3 consists of 13 residues. V was cut by 8 bases and J by 6 bases, with 15 bases left in between. Germline CDR1 MNHEY, CDR2 SVGAGI. The CDR3 region has the DNA TGTGCCAGCGCCGGCTCGGAGTGGGATACGCAGTATTTT. Its translation: CASAGSEWDTQYF.

The V and J genes are TRBV28 and TRBJ1-3; 7 bases are a match to TRBD1. Germline CDR1 and CDR2: MDHEN and SYDVKM. The CDR3 sequence is 13 residues long. Unmatched junction bases numbered 6, after V lost 6 bases and J lost 7 bases. The chain's CDR3 is CASRDRQHNTIYF. The CDR3, as DNA: TGTGCCAGCAGGGACAGGCAACATAACACCATATATTTT.

V is TRBV5-1 and J is TRBJ2-5; D gene ambiguous. The germline gives CDR1 SGHRS, CDR2 YFSETQ. The CDR3 runs 12 residues. V lost 4 bases, J lost 2 bases, and 6 bases lay in between. CDR3 DNA: TGCGCCAGCAGCCAACAGCAAGAGACCCAGTACTTC. It codes for CASSQQQETQYF.

This clone was found a few times. The chain is built from TRBV7-9 and TRBJ2-1, with 9 bases fitting TRBD1. Trimming cost V 2 bases and J 0 bases; bases outside gene matches: 2. CDR1 and CDR2 (germline): SEHNR, FQNEAQ (reference sequence). This CDR3 has 16 residues. CDR3 in amino acids: CASSLLTGGSYNEQFF. The CDR3, as DNA: TGTGCCAGCAGCTTATTGACAGGGGGCTCCTACAATGAGCAGTTCTTC.

Comments on this clone: Other DNA variants within this sample encode the same CDR3. V gene TRBV6-5 combines with J gene TRBJ2-3, with D tentatively TRBD2 (5 bases). The CDR3 runs to 12 residues. In germline, CDR1 is MNHEY, CDR2 SVGAGI. V dropped 8 bases and J dropped 3 bases, with 9 bases sitting between them. The CDR3 spells CASSRGTDTQYF. CDR3 in DNA: TGTGCCAGCTCCCGAGGGACAGATACGCAGTATTTT.

The rearrangement joins TRBV13 to TRBJ2-3; D uncertain. The CDR3 length is 14 residues. In germline, CDR1 is PRHDT, CDR2 FYEKMQ (reference sequence). Trimming stripped 5 bases from V and 2 bases from J, with 11 bases between. Here the CDR3 DNA reads TGTGCCAGCAGCATGTCTAGTACCACAGATACGCAGTATTTT. The encoded protein is CASSMSSTTDTQYF. Variable domain in full (rest from reference TRBV13 and TRBJ2-3): AAGVIQSPRHLIKEKRETATLKCYPIPRHDTVYWYQQGPGQDPQFLISFYEKMQSDKGSIPDRFSAQQFSDYHSELNMSSLELGDSALYFCASSMSSTTDTQYFGPGTRLTVL.

The chain is built from TRBV2 and TRBJ2-3, with TRBD2 matching over 15 bases. The V segment lost 7 bases and the J segment 2 bases; nucleotides outside the gene matches: 7. The CDR3 loop spans 17 amino acids. CDR1 SNHLY and CDR2 FYNNEI come from the germline V gene. Here the CDR3 reads CASTTGLAGGTTDTQYF. The CDR3 DNA sequence: TGTGCCAGCACAACGGGACTAGCGGGGGGTACCACAGATACGCAGTATTTT.

The chain joins TRBV2 to TRBJ2-3, with 11 bases matching TRBD2. Germline V gene lookup returns CDR1 SNHLY and CDR2 FYNNEI. This CDR3 spans 16 amino acids. After removal of 7 bases from V and 1 base from J, the junction contained 7 bases not matched to a gene. The CDR3, as DNA: TGTGCCAGCAAGGTTAGCGGGGGGGCTGGCACAGATACGCAGTATTTT. It is translated as CASKVSGGAGTDTQYF.

This clone has only a few counts. The CDR3 is CASSPTATISGNTIYF. CDR3 bases: TGTGCCAGCTCACCGACAGCTACCATATCTGGAAACACCATATATTTT. V usage is TRBV18 and J usage is TRBJ1-3; D may be TRBD1 (5 bases). CDR3 length equals 16 residues. Germline V gene sequence: CDR1 KGHSH, CDR2 LQKENI. The V end was cut by 3 bases, the J end by 1 base, with 13 bases between. The whole variable domain, remainder taken from reference TRBV18 and TRBJ1-3, is NAGVMQNPRHLVRRRGQEARLRCSPMKGHSHVYWYRQLPEEGLKFMVYLQKENIIDESGMPKERFSAEFPKEGPSILRIQQVVRGDSAAYFCASSPTATISGNTIYFGEGSWLTVV.

The chain uses TRBV3-1 (or the pseudogene TRBV3-2) and TRBJ2-2, with TRBD1 matching 7 bases. Unmatched junction bases numbered 5, after V lost 4 bases and J lost 3 bases. The CDR3 is 15 amino acids. Per the germline V gene, CDR1 is LGHDT and CDR2 is YNNKEL (reference sequence). The CDR3: CASSPRTGHTGELFF. In DNA, the CDR3 is TGTGCCAGCAGCCCTAGGACAGGACACACCGGGGAGCTGTTTTTT.

The table lists this clone with a few counts. The rearrangement joins TRBV5-4 to TRBJ2-7, with TRBD1 matching 7 bases. CDR3 length: 15 amino acids. Germline V gene data show CDR1 as SGHNT and CDR2 as YYREEE (reference sequence). V was pared by 3 bases and J by 7 bases, with 13 bases of the junction left unmatched. The CDR3 DNA follows: TGTGCCAGCAGCTCGTTGACAGGGTCCCTCGTGGAGCAGTACTTC. Protein sequence: CASSSLTGSLVEQYF.

The chain has TRBV6-5 and TRBJ2-3; D might be TRBD1 (6 bases). The length of the CDR3 is 15 residues. V gave up 5 bases and J gave up 0 bases, with 12 bases separating them. Germline V gene data show CDR1 as MNHEY and CDR2 as SVGAGI. In DNA, the CDR3 is TGTGCCAGCAGTAATCCCAGGGGTAGCACAGATACGCAGTATTTT. Residues: CASSNPRGSTDTQYF.

The chain uses TRBV9 and TRBJ1-1, with unresolved D. V was shortened by 4 bases and J by 4 bases, with 11 bases between the two germline ends. The CDR3 sequence is 13 residues long. Germline assignment: CDR1 SGDLS and CDR2 YYNGEE. The chain's CDR3 is CASSPPPSTEAFF. For the CDR3, the DNA is TGTGCCAGCAGCCCCCCCCCGAGCACTGAAGCTTTCTTT. Complete variable domain (other parts from reference TRBV9 and TRBJ1-1): DSGVTQTPKHLITATGQRVTLRCSPRSGDLSVYWYQQSLDQGLQFLIQYYNGEERAKGNILERFSAQQFPDLHSELNLSSLELGDSALYFCASSPPPSTEAFFGQGTRLTVV.

The table lists this clone with a few counts. The chain employs TRBV10-2 and TRBJ2-7, with 10 positions matching TRBD2. CDR1 WSHSY and CDR2 SAAADI come from the germline V gene. V gave up 3 bases and J gave up 2 bases; unmatched junction bases: 7. The CDR3 runs to 16 residues. The CDR3 bases are TGCGCCAGCAGTGATCCTACTAGCGGGGTCCCCTACGAGCAGTACTTC. This translates into CASSDPTSGVPYEQYF.